This paragraph reports one T cell receptor (beta chain). Its ends do not fully match the called genes, so a read error is possible. As the template, RNA transcripts were used to amplify TCR beta CDR3 regions. First-round RT-PCR with HTBI primers preceded a second-round multiplex PCR. One entry per CDR3 protein, called by TCRdb with MiXCR from the multiplex PCR reads. Of 650,000 to 900,000 distinct CDR3 sequences listed, roughly 40% are singletons. The CDR3 is 15 amino acids. The germline V gene has CDR1 ENHRY and CDR2 SYGVKD. The entry originates in a study of Graves' ophthalmopathy and Graves' hyperthyroidism. Researchers turned away patients with other autoimmune diseases, uncontrolled infections, pregnancy or lactation. 8.5 to 10 ml of fresh blood yielded the PBMCs by density gradient.

Sequencing was carried out using peripheral blood. This receptor was obtained from an adult man with Graves' ophthalmopathy. The rearrangement joins TRBV10-3 to TRBJ1-5; D possibly corresponds to TRBD1 (5 bases). The CDR3 spells CASSEVVGAGQPQHF. As DNA, the CDR3 is TGTGCCAGCAGTGAAGTAGTGGGCGCAGGGCAGCCCCAGCATTTT.